Below are 6 T cell receptor beta chains sequenced from a single sample in a study of OX40 agonist ivuxolimab in advanced cancers. Here immunoSEQ multiplex PCR was the method, and the copy in TCRdb shows in-frame clones only, minus some. The table includes roughly 68,000 clones, around 89% detected once. The specimen comprised CD4+ or CD8+ T cells sorted from blood, sampled in a trial of the OX40 agonist ivuxolimab. These receptors all stem from an adult with an advanced solid tumor such as melanoma, head and neck, liver or kidney cancer.

A note on this clone: A junction boundary mismatches the germline segment, possibly from a read error. The J gene is TRBJ2-1, the V gene TRBV7-7; TRBD2 matches at 9 bases. The CDR3 runs to 18 residues. Germline values: CDR1 SSHAT, CDR2 FNYEAQ (reference sequence). The DNA of the CDR3 is TGTGCTAGCAGCTACCTAGGCCCGATAGCGGGAGCCTACAATGAGCAGTTCTTC. Amino acids: CASSYLGPIAGAYNEQFF.

This rearrangement joins TRBV4-2 to TRBJ1-1; no firm D call. V lost 0 bases, J lost 3 bases, and 8 bases lay in between. Germline V lookup: CDR1 LGHNA, CDR2 YNFKEQ. This CDR3 region has 14 residues. CDR3 in amino acids: CASSQEGSDTEAFF. DNA for the CDR3: TGTGCCAGCAGCCAAGAGGGCAGTGACACTGAAGCTTTCTTT.

This chain connects TRBV29-1 to TRBJ2-1; no firm D call. Germline V gives CDR1 SQVTM, CDR2 ANQGSEA. V shed 4 bases and J shed 6 bases, with 4 bases lying between them. The CDR3 extends over 10 amino acids. CDR3 DNA: TGCAGCGTTGGTAGCAATGAGCAGTTCTTC. The encoded protein is CSVGSNEQFF.

The gene calls are TRBV12-5 and TRBJ2-7; tentative D call: TRBD1 (6 bases). V was cut by 7 bases and J by 0 bases, with 13 bases left in between. The CDR3 is 14 amino acids. From germline, CDR1 is LGHNT and CDR2 FRNRAP. The chain's CDR3 is CASALGAVSYEQYF. The CDR3 nucleotides are TGTGCTAGTGCCCTGGGGGCAGTCTCCTACGAGCAGTACTTC. The complete variable domain, with remaining parts taken from reference TRBV12-5 and TRBJ2-7, reads DARVTQTPRHKVTEMGQEVTMRCQPILGHNTVFWYRQTMMQGLELLAYFRNRAPLDDSGMPKDRFSAEMPDATLATLKIQPSEPRDSAVYFCASALGAVSYEQYFGPGTRLTVT.

This clone was seen more than once but under ten times. The CDR3 nucleotides are TGTGCCAGTATTGTTCGGGGTAACACCGGGGAGCTGTTTTTT. Residues: CASIVRGNTGELFF. The gene calls are TRBV19 and TRBJ2-2, with a possible D match to TRBD2 (5 bases). Germline V gene sequence: CDR1 LNHDA, CDR2 SQIVND (reference sequence). The CDR3 is made up of 14 amino acids. Trimming took 7 bases from V and 2 from J, leaving 11 bases between them.

The chain carries TRBV2 and TRBJ1-1, with D unresolved. There are 12 residues in the CDR3. Trimming left V 5 bases short and J 1 base short, with 5 bases between. CDR1 is SNHLY and CDR2 is FYNNEI in the germline V gene. CDR3 sequence: CASSRQNTEAFF. CDR3 nucleotide sequence: TGTGCCAGCAGTCGACAGAACACTGAAGCTTTCTTT.